Below, one T cell receptor beta chain is given with its context. This entry comes from a study of cytomegalovirus exposure and HLA in healthy donors. The PCR employed 60 Vbeta primers together with 13 Jbeta primers. Some clones are missing from TCRdb's copy, which holds only in-frame ones; the method was immunoSEQ multiplex PCR. The sample has approximately 140,000 clones, roughly 80% seen once. The V end lost 8 bases, the J end lost 0 bases, and 14 bases lay between the germline ends. The CDR3 has 15 residues. Germline V CDR1 and CDR2: MDHEN, SYDVKM. This chain uses TRBV28 with TRBJ2-1; no definite D call. The sequence derives from a man aged 40-55 years in good health and CMV-seropositive. Sequenced sample: PBMCs. CDR3 in amino acids: CASLMAWSSYNEQFF. In DNA form, the CDR3 reads TGTGCCAGCCTTATGGCCTGGAGCTCCTACAATGAGCAGTTCTTC.